Detailed here is one TCR beta chain. This sample is part of a study of shared clonotypes between healthy human individuals. At the level of the study: Sampling drew on donors who were two women and a few men aged 18 to 49.

Germline CDR1 reads MNHNS; CDR2 reads SASEGT. The ends were cut back, 8 bases at V and 0 bases at J, with 8 bases in the middle. The length of the CDR3 is 13 residues. Sequencing was at deep level. Method: immunoSEQ multiplex PCR; TCRdb's copy keeps in-frame clones and lacks some. The sample contains over 2 million clones, roughly 94% of which appear only once. This sequence was found in a man in his late teens or twenties in good health. This chain links TRBV6-1 with TRBJ1-5, with D perhaps matching TRBD1 (5 bases). The sequenced sample was naive CD4+ T cells sorted from blood. Subset specified: CD45RA+ positively selected. The CDR3 DNA reads TGTGCCAGCGGCAGGGTTAGCAATCAGCCCCAGCATTTT. It yields the protein CASGRVSNQPQHF.